The 17 T cell receptor beta chains listed next were all sequenced from one sample in a study of T cells in localized non-small cell lung cancer. Libraries were prepared by immunoSEQ multiplex PCR; TCRdb keeps only in-frame clonotypes and omits some of them. The sample holds over 20,000 clones, roughly 86% seen once. The input for sequencing was peripheral blood, taken before any cancer treatment. Receptors were obtained from a male donor at least 60 years old with stage II squamous cell lung carcinoma.

The chain joins TRBV30 to TRBJ2-3; D gene unclear. Germline V gives CDR1 GTSNPN, CDR2 SVGIG (reference sequence). Trimming stripped 1 base from V and 2 bases from J, with 10 bases between. The CDR3 extends over 14 amino acids. As DNA, the CDR3 is TGTGCCTGGAGTGCCGCTAGGAACACAGATACGCAGTATTTT. Protein sequence: CAWSAARNTDTQYF.

The CDR3 loop is CASTPRGLQNTEAFF. The CDR3, as DNA: TGTGCCAGCACCCCAAGAGGCCTCCAGAACACTGAAGCTTTCTTT. The V call is TRBV2, the J call TRBJ1-1; D is unclear. The V and J ends lost 7 bases and 1 base respectively, with 16 bases between them. Germline CDR1 SNHLY, CDR2 FYNNEI. The CDR3 spans 15 residues.

This chain uses TRBV4-3 with TRBJ2-3; no clear D. V lost 2 bases, J lost 0 bases, and 6 bases lay in between. The CDR3 totals 14 residues. Per germline, CDR1 LGHNA and CDR2 YSLEER. In nucleotides, the CDR3 is TGCGCCAGCAGCCAAACACACAGCACAGATACGCAGTATTTT. Amino acids: CASSQTHSTDTQYF.

The genes are TRBV2 and TRBJ2-5; the D gene is possibly TRBD2 (5 bases). The V gene's germline CDR1 is SNHLY and CDR2 FYNNEI. Trimming cost V 4 bases and J 5 bases, with 14 bases left between them. The CDR3 covers 14 residues. The CDR3 DNA sequence: TGTGCCAGCAGTGGCGGAGGACCTGGGGAGACCCAGTACTTC. Its protein is CASSGGGPGETQYF.

The V call is TRBV19, the J call TRBJ1-5, with TRBD1 identical over 8 bases. The germline V gene has CDR1 LNHDA and CDR2 SQIVND (reference sequence). The CDR3 runs to 12 residues. Germline trimming cut 9 bases from V and 7 bases from J; bases unmatched to any gene: 5. The DNA for the CDR3 is TGTGCCAGCAGGACAGGGAGCCAGCCCCAGCATTTT. It yields the protein CASRTGSQPQHF.

The V and J genes are TRBV4-3 and TRBJ1-4; the match to TRBD1 covers 9 bases. CDR3 length equals 15 residues. Trimming removed 3 bases from V and 5 bases from J; junction bases left unmatched: 4. Germline V gene data show CDR1 as LGHNA and CDR2 as YSLEER. The CDR3 DNA reads TGCGCCAGCAGCCAGAACAGGGGGCCGAATGAAAAACTGTTTTTT. Encoded protein: CASSQNRGPNEKLFF.

V is TRBV21-1 and J is TRBJ2-3; whether TRBD2, the table's D call, matches the DNA was not checked. TRBV21-1 constitutes a pseudogene. CDR3 length: 20 residues. This CDR3 reads CASSTRTSGRAASSTDTQYF. The CDR3 nucleotides read TGTGCCAGCAGCACCCGGACTAGCGGGAGGGCGGCCTCTAGCACAGATACGCAGTATTTT.

The gene calls are TRBV6-1 and TRBJ2-1; D perhaps matches TRBD1 (5 bases). The CDR3 is made up of 14 amino acids. Looked up from germline, CDR1 is MNHNS and CDR2 is SASEGT. With 1 base removed from V and 10 bases from J, the gap between germline ends came to 14 bases. The CDR3 sequence is CASSEGGLKGEQFF. The CDR3 nucleotides read TGTGCCAGCAGTGAAGGGGGCCTCAAGGGCGAGCAGTTCTTC.

V is TRBV6-5 and J is TRBJ1-1; D ambiguous. The germline V gene encodes CDR1 MNHEY and CDR2 SVGAGI. The CDR3 has 13 amino acids. The ends were cut back, 5 bases at V and 2 bases at J, with 9 bases in the middle. CDR3 nucleotide sequence: TGTGCCAGCAGTATAACGAGAAACACTGAAGCTTTCTTT. It specifies CASSITRNTEAFF.

The chain links TRBV4-2 to TRBJ2-7; TRBD2 aligns across 11 bases. Per germline, CDR1 LGHNA and CDR2 YNFKEQ. The CDR3 has 14 amino acids. The V gene end was trimmed by 4 bases and the J gene end by 4 bases; junction bases not matched to a gene: 3. The CDR3 spells CASSRGLAGYEQYF. The CDR3 DNA sequence: TGTGCCAGCAGCCGAGGACTAGCGGGTTACGAGCAGTACTTC.

The chain recombines TRBV11-2 with TRBJ2-6; the D is unclear. Germline V lookup: CDR1 SGHAT, CDR2 FQNNGV. V dropped 5 bases and J dropped 0 bases, with 2 bases sitting between them. CDR3 length: 13 residues. Here the CDR3 reads CASSLSGANVLTF. The DNA of the CDR3 is TGTGCCAGCAGCCTCTCTGGGGCCAACGTCCTGACTTTC.

This sequence joins TRBV7-2 and TRBJ2-1; 13 bases fit TRBD2. V was clipped by 4 bases and J by 5 bases; unmatched bases: 14. Per germline, CDR1 SGHTA and CDR2 FQGNSA. The CDR3 sequence is 19 residues long. The DNA for the CDR3 is TGTGCCAGCAGCTCATATCGACCGGGACTAGCGGGGATTAACAATGAGCAGTTCTTC. Encoded protein: CASSSYRPGLAGINNEQFF.

The rearrangement joins TRBV29-1 to TRBJ2-7; the D is unclear. V was clipped by 4 bases and J by 3 bases, with 10 bases between them. Germline V gene sequence: CDR1 SQVTM, CDR2 ANQGSEA. There are 12 residues in the CDR3. CDR3 residues: CSVVPEDYEQYF. For the CDR3, the DNA is TGCAGCGTTGTTCCAGAAGACTACGAGCAGTACTTC.

The chain has TRBV2 and TRBJ1-2; TRBD1 aligns across 11 bases. This CDR3 has 15 residues. The V gene's germline CDR1 is SNHLY and CDR2 FYNNEI. After removal of 8 bases from V and 8 bases from J, the junction contained 13 bases not matched to a gene. The CDR3 is CASGMGQGVMGGYTF. The CDR3 DNA reads TGTGCCAGCGGTATGGGACAGGGGGTCATGGGCGGCTACACCTTC.

The CDR3 loop reads CASSITGQGNNEQYF. As DNA, the CDR3 is TGTGCCAGCAGCATTACCGGGCAGGGAAACAACGAGCAGTACTTC. The rearrangement links TRBV6-5 to TRBJ2-7; TRBD1 might be the D (5 bases). Trimming stripped 6 bases from V and 5 bases from J, with 20 bases between. This CDR3 region has 15 residues. The germline CDR1 and CDR2 sequences are MNHEY and SVGAGI.

This chain joins TRBV7-2 and TRBJ2-3; D not resolved. The CDR3 has 18 amino acids. Trimming cost V 2 bases and J 0 bases, with 18 bases left between them. Germline assignment: CDR1 SGHTA and CDR2 FQGNSA. CDR3 region: CASSLLGPLVPSTDTQYF. The CDR3 DNA is TGTGCCAGCAGCTTATTGGGCCCCTTGGTGCCTAGCACAGATACGCAGTATTTT. The full variable domain, in which reference TRBV7-2 and TRBJ2-3 provide the parts outside the CDR3, is GAGVSQSPSNKVTEKGKDVELRCDPISGHTALYWYRQSLGQGLEFLIYFQGNSAPDKSGLPSDRFSAERTGGSVSTLTIQRTQQEDSAVYLCASSLLGPLVPSTDTQYFGPGTRLTVL.

The chain has TRBV6-5 and TRBJ2-1; unclear D gene. In germline, CDR1 is MNHEY, CDR2 SVGAGI. There are 15 residues in the CDR3. Trimming removed 6 bases at V and 0 bases at J, with 12 bases between. CDR3: CASSRTTRSYNEQFF. The CDR3, as DNA: TGTGCCAGCAGCCGTACTACCCGCTCCTACAATGAGCAGTTCTTC.